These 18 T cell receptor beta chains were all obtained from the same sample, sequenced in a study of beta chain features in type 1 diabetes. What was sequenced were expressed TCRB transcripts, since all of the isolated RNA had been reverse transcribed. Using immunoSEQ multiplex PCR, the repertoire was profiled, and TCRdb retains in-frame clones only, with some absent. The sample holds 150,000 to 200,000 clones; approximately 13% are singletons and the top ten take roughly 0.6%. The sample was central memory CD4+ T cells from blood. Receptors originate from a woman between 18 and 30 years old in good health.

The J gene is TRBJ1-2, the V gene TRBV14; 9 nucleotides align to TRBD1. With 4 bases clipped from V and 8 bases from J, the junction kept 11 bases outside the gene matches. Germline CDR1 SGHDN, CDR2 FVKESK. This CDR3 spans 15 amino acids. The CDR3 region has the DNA TGTGCCAGCAGCCCCAGACAGGGGGATTATACGGGCTACACCTTC. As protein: CASSPRQGDYTGYTF.

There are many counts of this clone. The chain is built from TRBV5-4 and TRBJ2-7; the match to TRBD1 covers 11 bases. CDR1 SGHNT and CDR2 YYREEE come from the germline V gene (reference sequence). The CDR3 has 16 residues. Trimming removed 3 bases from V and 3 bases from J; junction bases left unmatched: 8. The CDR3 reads CASSSNVGTGGYEQYF. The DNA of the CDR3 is TGTGCCAGCAGCTCGAATGTCGGGACAGGGGGCTACGAGCAGTACTTC.

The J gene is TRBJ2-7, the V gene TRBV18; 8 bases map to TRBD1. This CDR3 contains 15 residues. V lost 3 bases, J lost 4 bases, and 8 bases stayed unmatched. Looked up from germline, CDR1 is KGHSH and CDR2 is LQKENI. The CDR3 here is CASSPRTGKGYEQYF. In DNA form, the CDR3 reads TGTGCCAGCTCACCGCGGACAGGGAAAGGTTACGAGCAGTACTTC.

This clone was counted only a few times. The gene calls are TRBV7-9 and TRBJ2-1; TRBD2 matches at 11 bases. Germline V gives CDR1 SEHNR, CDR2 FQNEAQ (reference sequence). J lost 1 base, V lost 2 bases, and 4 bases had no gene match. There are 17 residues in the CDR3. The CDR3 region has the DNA TGTGCCAGCAGCTTAACTAGCGGGAGCCTATCCTACAATGAGCAGTTCTTC. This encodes CASSLTSGSLSYNEQFF.

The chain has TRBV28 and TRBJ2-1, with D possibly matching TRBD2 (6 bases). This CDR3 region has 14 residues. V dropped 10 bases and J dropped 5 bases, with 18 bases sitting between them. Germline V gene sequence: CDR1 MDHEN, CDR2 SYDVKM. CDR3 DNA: TGTGCCACCCAGGACTATACGATGGACAATGAGCAGTTCTTC. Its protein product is CATQDYTMDNEQFF.

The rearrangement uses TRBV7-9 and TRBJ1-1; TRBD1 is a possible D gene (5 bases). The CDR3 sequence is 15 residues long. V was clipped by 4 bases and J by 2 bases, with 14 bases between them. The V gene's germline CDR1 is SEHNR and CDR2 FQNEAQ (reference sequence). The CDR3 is CASSSNFQGNTEAFF. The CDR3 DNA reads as TGTGCCAGCAGCTCGAACTTCCAGGGAAACACTGAAGCTTTCTTT.

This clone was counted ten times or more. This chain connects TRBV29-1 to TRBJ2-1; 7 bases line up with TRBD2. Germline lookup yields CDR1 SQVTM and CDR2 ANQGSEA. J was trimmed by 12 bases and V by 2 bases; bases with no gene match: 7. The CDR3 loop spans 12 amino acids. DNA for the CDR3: TGCAGCGTTGAAACTAGCGCTAATTTGCAGTTCTTC. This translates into CSVETSANLQFF.

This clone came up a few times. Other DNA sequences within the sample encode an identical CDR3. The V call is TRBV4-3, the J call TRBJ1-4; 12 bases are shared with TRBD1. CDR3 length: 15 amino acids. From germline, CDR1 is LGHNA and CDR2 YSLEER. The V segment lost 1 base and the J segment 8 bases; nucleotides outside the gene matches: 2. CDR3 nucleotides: TGCGCCAGCAGCCAAGCGGGGACAGGGGGCGAAAAACTGTTTTTT. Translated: CASSQAGTGGEKLFF.

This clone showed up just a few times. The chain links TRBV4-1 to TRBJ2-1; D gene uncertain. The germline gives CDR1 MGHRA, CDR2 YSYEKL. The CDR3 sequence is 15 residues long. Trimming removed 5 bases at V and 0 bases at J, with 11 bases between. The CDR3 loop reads CASSFRSLSYNEQFF. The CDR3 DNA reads TGCGCCAGCAGCTTCCGGTCCCTCTCCTACAATGAGCAGTTCTTC.

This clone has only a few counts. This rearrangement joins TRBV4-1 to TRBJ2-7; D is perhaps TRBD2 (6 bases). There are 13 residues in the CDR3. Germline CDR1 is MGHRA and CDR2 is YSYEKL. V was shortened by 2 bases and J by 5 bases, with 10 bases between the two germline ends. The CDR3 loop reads CASSQPREHEQYF. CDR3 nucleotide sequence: TGCGCCAGCAGCCAACCACGGGAGCACGAGCAGTACTTC.

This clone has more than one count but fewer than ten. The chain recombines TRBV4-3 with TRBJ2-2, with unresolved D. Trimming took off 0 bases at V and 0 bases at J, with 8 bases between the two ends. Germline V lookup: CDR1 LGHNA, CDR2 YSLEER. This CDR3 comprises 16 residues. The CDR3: CASSQETDPNTGELFF. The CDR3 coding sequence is TGCGCCAGCAGCCAAGAAACAGACCCGAACACCGGGGAGCTGTTTTTT.

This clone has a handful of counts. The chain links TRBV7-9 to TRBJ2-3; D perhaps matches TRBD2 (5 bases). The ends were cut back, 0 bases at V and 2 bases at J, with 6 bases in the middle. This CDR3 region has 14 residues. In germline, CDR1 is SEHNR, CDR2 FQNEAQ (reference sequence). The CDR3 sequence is CASSLAGVTDTQYF. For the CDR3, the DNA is TGTGCCAGCAGCTTAGCGGGAGTCACAGATACGCAGTATTTT.

The CDR3 DNA reads TGTGCCAGCAGCACTGGACTAGCGGGAGATACGCAGTATTTT. Translating gives CASSTGLAGDTQYF. The genes are TRBV7-2 and TRBJ2-3, with 11 nucleotides matching TRBD2. CDR3 length equals 14 residues. V dropped 5 bases and J dropped 5; count of bases not matched to a gene: 3. Germline V gene lookup returns CDR1 SGHTA and CDR2 FQGNSA.

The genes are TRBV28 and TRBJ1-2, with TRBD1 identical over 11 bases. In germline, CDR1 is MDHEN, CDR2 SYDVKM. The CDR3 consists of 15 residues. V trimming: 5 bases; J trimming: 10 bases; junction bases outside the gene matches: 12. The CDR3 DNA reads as TGTGCCAGCAGTCATCATCTCGGACAGGGGGCCCTCTACACCTTC. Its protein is CASSHHLGQGALYTF.

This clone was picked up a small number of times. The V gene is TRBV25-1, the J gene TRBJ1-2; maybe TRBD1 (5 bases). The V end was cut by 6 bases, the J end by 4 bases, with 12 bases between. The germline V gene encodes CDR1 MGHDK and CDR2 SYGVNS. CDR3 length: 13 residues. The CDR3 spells CASSFTGIYGYTF. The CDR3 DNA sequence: TGTGCCAGCAGCTTTACAGGCATCTATGGCTACACCTTC.

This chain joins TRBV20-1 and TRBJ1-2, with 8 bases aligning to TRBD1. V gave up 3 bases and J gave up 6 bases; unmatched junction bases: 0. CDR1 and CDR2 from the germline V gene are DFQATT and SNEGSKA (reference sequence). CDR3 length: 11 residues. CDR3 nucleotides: TGCAGTGCTAGGACAGGGGATGGCTACACCTTC. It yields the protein CSARTGDGYTF.

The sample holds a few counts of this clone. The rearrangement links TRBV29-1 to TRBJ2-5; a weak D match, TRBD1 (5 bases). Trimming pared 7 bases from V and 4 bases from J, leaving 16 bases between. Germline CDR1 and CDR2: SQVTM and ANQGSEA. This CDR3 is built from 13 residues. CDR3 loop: CSGQSGALETQYF. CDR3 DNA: TGCAGCGGACAGAGTGGCGCTCTAGAGACCCAGTACTTC.

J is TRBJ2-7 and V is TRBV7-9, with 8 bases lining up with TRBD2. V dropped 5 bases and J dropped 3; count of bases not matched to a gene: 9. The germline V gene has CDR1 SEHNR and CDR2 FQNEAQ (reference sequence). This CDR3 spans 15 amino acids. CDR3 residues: CASSPGGLVIYEQYF. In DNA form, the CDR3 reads TGTGCCAGCAGCCCCGGGGGACTAGTGATCTACGAGCAGTACTTC.